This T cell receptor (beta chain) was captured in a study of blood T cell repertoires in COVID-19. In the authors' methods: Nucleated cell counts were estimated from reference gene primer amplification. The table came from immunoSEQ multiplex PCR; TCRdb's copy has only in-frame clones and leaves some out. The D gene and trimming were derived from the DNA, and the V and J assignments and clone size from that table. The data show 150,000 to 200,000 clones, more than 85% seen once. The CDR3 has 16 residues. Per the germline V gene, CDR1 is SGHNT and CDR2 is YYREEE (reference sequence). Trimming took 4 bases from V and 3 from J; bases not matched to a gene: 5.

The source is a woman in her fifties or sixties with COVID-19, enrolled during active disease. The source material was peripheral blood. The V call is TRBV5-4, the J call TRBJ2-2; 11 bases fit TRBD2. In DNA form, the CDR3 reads TGTGCCAGCAGCACCGGACTAGCGGGCGACACCGGGGAGCTGTTTTTT. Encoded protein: CASSTGLAGDTGELFF.